The present T cell receptor beta chain was sequenced within a study of T-cell memory formation after mild COVID-19. Study-wide points: Of the contracting clones, CD4+ ones lay mainly in CM and EM, and CD8+ ones in EMRA. The authors did not confirm SARS-CoV-2 specificity of second-wave clones peaking day 37.

The CDR3 is made up of 17 amino acids. Per the germline V gene, CDR1 is SEHNR and CDR2 is FQNEAQ (reference sequence). Trimming cost V 5 bases and J 2 bases; bases outside gene matches: 6. This clonotype was counted only a few times. Its antigen is undetermined. Using its own MiXCR run on the 5' RACE reads, TCRdb lists one record per CDR3 protein. The sample has hundreds of thousands of distinct CDR3 sequences; roughly 15% are singletons. What was sequenced was PBMCs or a T cell subset sorted from them (not recorded which). The chain couples TRBV7-9 to TRBJ2-3; 14 positions match TRBD2. The clonotype was recovered from a man younger than 35 who had mild COVID-19 (a few samples of this study predate the infection). Cell type and time point are not known. The CDR3 spells CASSARLAGGTTDTQYF. For the CDR3, the DNA is TGTGCCAGCAGCGCACGACTAGCGGGGGGGACCACAGATACGCAGTATTTT.